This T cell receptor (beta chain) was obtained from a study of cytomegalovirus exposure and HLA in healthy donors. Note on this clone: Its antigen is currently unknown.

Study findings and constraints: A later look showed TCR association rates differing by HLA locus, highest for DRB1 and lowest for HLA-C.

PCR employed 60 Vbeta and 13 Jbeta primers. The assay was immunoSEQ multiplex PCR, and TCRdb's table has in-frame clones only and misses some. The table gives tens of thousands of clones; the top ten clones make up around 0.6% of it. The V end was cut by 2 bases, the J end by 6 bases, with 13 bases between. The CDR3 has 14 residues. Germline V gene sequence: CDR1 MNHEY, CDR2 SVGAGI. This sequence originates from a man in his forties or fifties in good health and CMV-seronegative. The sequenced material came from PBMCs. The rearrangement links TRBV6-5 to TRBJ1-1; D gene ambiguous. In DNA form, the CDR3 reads TGTGCCAGCAGTTACGATAGCATCTCCGCTGAAGCTTTCTTT. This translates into CASSYDSISAEAFF.